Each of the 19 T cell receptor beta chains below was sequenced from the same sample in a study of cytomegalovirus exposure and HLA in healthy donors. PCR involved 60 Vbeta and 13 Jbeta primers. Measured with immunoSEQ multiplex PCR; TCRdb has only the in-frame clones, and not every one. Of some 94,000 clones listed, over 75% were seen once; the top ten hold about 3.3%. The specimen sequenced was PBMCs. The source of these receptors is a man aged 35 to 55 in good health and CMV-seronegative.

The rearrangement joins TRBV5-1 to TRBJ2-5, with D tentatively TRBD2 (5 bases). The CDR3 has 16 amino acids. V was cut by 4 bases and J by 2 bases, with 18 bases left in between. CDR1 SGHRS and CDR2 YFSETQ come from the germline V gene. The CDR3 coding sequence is TGCGCCAGCAGCCCTCTAGTGACTAATCCACAAGAGACCCAGTACTTC. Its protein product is CASSPLVTNPQETQYF.

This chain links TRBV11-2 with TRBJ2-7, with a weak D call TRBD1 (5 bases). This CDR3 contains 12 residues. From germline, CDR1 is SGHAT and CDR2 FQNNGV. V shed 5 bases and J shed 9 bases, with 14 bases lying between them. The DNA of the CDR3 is TGTGCCAGCAGCCCTGAAGGGGTTGTGCAGTACTTC. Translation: CASSPEGVVQYF.

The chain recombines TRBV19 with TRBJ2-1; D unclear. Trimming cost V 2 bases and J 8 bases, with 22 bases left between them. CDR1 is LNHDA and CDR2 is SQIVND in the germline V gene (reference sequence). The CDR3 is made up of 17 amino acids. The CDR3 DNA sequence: TGTGCCAGTAGTATACCCCGGCCAGGCCGGCCCTCCCATGAGCAGTTCTTC. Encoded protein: CASSIPRPGRPSHEQFF.

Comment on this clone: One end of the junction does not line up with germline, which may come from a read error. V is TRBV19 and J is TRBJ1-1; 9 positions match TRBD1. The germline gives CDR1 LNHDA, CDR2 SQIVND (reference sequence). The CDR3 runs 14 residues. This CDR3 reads CASSLQGANTEVFF. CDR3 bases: TGTGCCAGTAGCCTACAGGGGGCGAACACTGAAGTTTTCTTT.

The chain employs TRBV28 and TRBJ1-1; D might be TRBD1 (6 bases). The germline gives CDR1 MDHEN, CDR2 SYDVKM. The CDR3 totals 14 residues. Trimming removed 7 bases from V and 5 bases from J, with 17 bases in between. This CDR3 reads CASNLRGRATEAFF. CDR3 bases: TGTGCCAGCAATTTGAGGGGGAGAGCGACTGAAGCTTTCTTT.

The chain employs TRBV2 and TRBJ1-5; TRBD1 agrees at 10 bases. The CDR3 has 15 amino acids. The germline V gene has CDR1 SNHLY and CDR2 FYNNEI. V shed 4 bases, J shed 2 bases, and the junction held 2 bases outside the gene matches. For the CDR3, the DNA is TGTGCCAGCAGTGGGGACAGGGGTGGCAATCAGCCCCAGCATTTT. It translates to CASSGDRGGNQPQHF.

CDR3 in amino acids: CASLGGEVYEQYF. CDR3 nucleotide sequence: TGTGCCAGCCTGGGGGGGGAGGTTTACGAGCAGTACTTC. The V gene is TRBV21-1, the J gene TRBJ2-7; the D segment call TRBD2 is taken from the table without a DNA check. TRBV21-1 is classified as a pseudogene. The CDR3 consists of 13 residues.

CDR3 DNA: TGTGCCAGCAGATCTCGGACAGGGCAAACTGAAGCTTTCTTT. Amino acid sequence: CASRSRTGQTEAFF. This rearrangement joins TRBV7-9 to TRBJ1-1, with 8 positions matching TRBD1. Germline trimming cut 6 bases from V and 5 bases from J; bases unmatched to any gene: 8. The CDR3 runs 14 residues. Germline CDR1 is SEHNR and CDR2 is FQNEAQ (reference sequence).

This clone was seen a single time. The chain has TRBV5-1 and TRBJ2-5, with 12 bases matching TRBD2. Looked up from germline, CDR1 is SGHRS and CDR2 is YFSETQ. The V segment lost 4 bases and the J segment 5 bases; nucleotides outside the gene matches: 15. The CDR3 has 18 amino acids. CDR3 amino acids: CASSPGRTSGEVLETQYF. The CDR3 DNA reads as TGCGCCAGCAGCCCGGGCAGGACTAGCGGGGAGGTTCTGGAGACCCAGTACTTC.

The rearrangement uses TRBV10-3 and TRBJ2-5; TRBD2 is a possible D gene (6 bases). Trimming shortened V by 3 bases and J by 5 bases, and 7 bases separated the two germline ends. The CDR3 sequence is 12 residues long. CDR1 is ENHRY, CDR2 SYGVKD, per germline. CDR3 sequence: CAISEGGETQYF. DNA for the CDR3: TGTGCCATCAGTGAAGGAGGGGAGACCCAGTACTTC.

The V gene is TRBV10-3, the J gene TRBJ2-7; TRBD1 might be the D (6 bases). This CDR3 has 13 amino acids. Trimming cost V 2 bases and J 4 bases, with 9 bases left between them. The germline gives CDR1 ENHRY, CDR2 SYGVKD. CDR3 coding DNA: TGTGCCATCAGTGAGAGGGGGTTATACGAGCAGTACTTC. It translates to CAISERGLYEQYF.

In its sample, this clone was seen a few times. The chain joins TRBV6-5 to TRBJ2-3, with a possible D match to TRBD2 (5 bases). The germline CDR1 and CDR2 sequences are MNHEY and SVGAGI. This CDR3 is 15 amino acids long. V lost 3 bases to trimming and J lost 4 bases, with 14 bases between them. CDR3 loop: CASSYFPGTADTQYF. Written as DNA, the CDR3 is TGTGCCAGCAGTTATTTCCCGGGAACGGCAGATACGCAGTATTTT.

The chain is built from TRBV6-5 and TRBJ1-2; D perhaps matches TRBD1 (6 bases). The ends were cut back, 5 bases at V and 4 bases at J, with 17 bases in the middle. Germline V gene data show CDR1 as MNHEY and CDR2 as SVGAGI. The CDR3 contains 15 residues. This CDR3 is CASSRYSGGSYGYTF. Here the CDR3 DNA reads TGTGCCAGCAGTCGATACTCGGGGGGCAGCTATGGCTACACCTTC.

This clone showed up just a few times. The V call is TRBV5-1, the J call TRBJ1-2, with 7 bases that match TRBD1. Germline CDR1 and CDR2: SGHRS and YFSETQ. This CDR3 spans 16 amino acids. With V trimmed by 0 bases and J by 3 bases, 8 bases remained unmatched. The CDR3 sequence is CASSLDRGPFDYGYTF. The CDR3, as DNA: TGCGCCAGCAGCTTGGACAGGGGCCCCTTCGACTATGGCTACACCTTC. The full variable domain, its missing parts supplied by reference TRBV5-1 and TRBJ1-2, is KAGVTQTPRYLIKTRGQQVTLSCSPISGHRSVSWYQQTPGQGLQFLFEYFSETQRNKGNFPGRFSGRQFSNSRSEMNVSTLELGDSALYLCASSLDRGPFDYGYTFGSGTRLTVV.

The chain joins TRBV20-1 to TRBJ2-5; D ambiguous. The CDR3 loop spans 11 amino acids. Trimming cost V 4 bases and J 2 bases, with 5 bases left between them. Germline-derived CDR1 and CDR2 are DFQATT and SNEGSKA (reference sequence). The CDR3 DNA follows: TGCAGTGCTACAAATCAAGAGACCCAGTACTTC. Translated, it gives CSATNQETQYF.

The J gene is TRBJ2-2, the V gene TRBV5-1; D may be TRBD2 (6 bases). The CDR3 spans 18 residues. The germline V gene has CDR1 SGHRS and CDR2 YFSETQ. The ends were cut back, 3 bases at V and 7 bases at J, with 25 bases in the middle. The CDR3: CASSSGLTLTRAGGELFF. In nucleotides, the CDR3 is TGCGCCAGCAGCTCGGGCCTTACCTTGACTAGGGCCGGCGGGGAGCTGTTTTTT.

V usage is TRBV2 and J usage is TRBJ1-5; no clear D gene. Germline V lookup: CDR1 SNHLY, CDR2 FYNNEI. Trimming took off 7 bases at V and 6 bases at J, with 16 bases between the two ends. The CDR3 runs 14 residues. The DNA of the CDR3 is TGTGCCAGCAAGATGACCCGGGAAGTTCAGCCCCAGCATTTT. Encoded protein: CASKMTREVQPQHF.

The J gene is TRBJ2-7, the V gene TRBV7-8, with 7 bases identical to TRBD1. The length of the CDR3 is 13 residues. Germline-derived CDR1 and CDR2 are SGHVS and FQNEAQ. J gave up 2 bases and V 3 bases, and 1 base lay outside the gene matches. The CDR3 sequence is CASSFDRAYEQYF. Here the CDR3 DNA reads TGTGCCAGCAGCTTTGACAGGGCCTACGAGCAGTACTTC.

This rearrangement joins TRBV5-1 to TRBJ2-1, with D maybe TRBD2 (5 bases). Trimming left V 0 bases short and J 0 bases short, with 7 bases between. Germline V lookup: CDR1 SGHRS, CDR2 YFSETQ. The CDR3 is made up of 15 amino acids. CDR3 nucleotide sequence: TGCGCCAGCAGCTTGGAGCGGATCTCCTACAATGAGCAGTTCTTC. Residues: CASSLERISYNEQFF.